The rows below give T cell receptor beta chains drawn from one sample of a study of identical twins. One entry per CDR3 protein results from TCRdb running MiXCR on the 5' RACE reads. The table lists about 530,000 distinct CDR3 sequences, 13% to 15% of them singletons. These data were also filed under a second study, of yellow fever vaccine responses in identical twins.

The sample consisted of CD4+ T cells sorted from blood. The receptors shown here come from a young woman in good health. CDR3s include the opening cysteine and the closing phenylalanine or tryptophan. A D gene is named only where the DNA matches it firmly. Not all rows give a size; the values are once, few, many and, for expanded clones, a class.

d_call	v_call	j_call	clone_size	cdr3_aa	cdr3_nt
TRBD1	TRBV10-3	TRBJ2-3	few	CAISESDRARVDLVTDTQYF	TGTGCCATCAGTGAGTCGGACAGGGCCCGAGTCGATTTGGTCACGGATACGCAGTATTTT
-	TRBV24-1	TRBJ2-1	-	CATEFYNEQFF	TGTGCCACCGAGTTCTACAATGAGCAGTTCTTC
-	TRBV7-2	TRBJ2-2	-	CASSSRLEVGELFF	TGTGCCAGCAGCTCCCGTCTAGAGGTCGGGGAGCTGTTTTTT
TRBD2	TRBV10-2	TRBJ2-5	-	CASRPGRGGKVETQYF	TGCGCCAGCCGACCGGGGAGGGGAGGAAAGGTAGAGACCCAGTACTTC
TRBD1	TRBV20-1	TRBJ2-3	few	CSARVPRGRTDTQYF	TGCAGTGCTAGAGTCCCCAGGGGGCGCACAGATACGCAGTATTTT
TRBD1	TRBV28	TRBJ2-1	-	CASSKTGVAYNEQFF	TGTGCCAGCAGTAAAACAGGGGTGGCCTACAATGAGCAGTTCTTC
-	TRBV11-3	TRBJ2-7	-	CASSLVFGATYEQYF	TGTGCCAGCAGCTTAGTATTCGGGGCCACCTACGAGCAGTACTTC
-	TRBV20-1	TRBJ2-3	-	CSAPNAAEFTDTQYF	TGCAGTGCTCCCAACGCGGCGGAGTTCACAGATACGCAGTATTTT
-	TRBV29-1	TRBJ1-1	-	CSAKRQATNTEAFF	TGCAGCGCGAAAAGACAGGCGACGAACACTGAAGCTTTCTTT
TRBD2	TRBV20-1	TRBJ2-1	-	CSTSGTFNEQFF	TGCTCGACTAGCGGGACGTTTAATGAGCAGTTCTTC
TRBD1	TRBV11-2	TRBJ2-5	few	CASSPRDRREETQYF	TGTGCCAGCAGCCCGAGGGACAGGCGGGAAGAGACCCAGTACTTC
-	TRBV12-3/TRBV12-4	TRBJ2-7	few	CASSDSVIYEQYF	TGTGCCAGCAGTGACAGTGTCATCTACGAGCAGTACTTC
TRBD1	TRBV5-1	TRBJ2-1	few	CASSLEDRGNEQFF	TGCGCCAGCAGCTTGGAGGACAGGGGGAATGAGCAGTTCTTC
-	TRBV18	TRBJ2-5	few	CASSPPATGTETQYF	TGTGCCAGCTCACCACCAGCAACAGGGACGGAGACCCAGTACTTC
TRBD2	TRBV5-1	TRBJ2-3	-	CASSFGTSGLSTDTQYF	TGCGCCAGCAGCTTCGGGACTAGCGGTCTCAGCACAGATACGCAGTATTTT
-	TRBV18	TRBJ2-7	once	CASSGAASYEQYF	TGTGCCAGCTCAGGTGCAGCCTCCTACGAGCAGTACTTC
TRBD2	TRBV9	TRBJ2-7	-	CASSVVSGAQDEQYF	TGTGCCAGCAGCGTAGTTAGCGGGGCGCAGGACGAGCAGTACTTC
TRBD1	TRBV24-1	TRBJ1-5	-	CATSDSGTGSGQPQHF	TGTGCCACCAGTGATTCTGGGACAGGTTCCGGGCAGCCCCAGCATTTT
-	TRBV19	TRBJ2-5	once	CASSILVQETQYF	TGTGCCAGTAGTATATTGGTCCAAGAGACCCAGTACTTC
-	TRBV10-3	TRBJ2-2	few	CAISAAAETGELFF	TGTGCCATCAGCGCCGCGGCAGAGACCGGGGAGCTGTTTTTT
-	TRBV12-5	TRBJ1-1	-	CASGTTARVGAFF	TGTGCTAGTGGAACGACAGCAAGGGTTGGAGCTTTCTTT
-	TRBV3-1	TRBJ1-3	-	CASSPFTSGNTIYF	TGTGCCAGCAGCCCCTTCACCTCTGGAAACACCATATATTTT
-	TRBV12-3/TRBV12-4	TRBJ1-6	-	CASSPGRGGSPLHF	TGTGCCAGCAGCCCTGGCAGGGGTGGTTCACCCCTCCACTTT